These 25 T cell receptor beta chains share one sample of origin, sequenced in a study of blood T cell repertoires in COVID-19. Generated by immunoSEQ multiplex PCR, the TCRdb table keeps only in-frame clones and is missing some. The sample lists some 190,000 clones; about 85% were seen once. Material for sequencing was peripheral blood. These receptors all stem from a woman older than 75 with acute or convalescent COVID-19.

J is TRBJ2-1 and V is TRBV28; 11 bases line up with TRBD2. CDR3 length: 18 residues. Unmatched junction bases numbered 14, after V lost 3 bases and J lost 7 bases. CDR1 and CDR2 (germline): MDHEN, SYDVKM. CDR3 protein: CASSFRGQTSGIYNEQFF. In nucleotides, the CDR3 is TGTGCCAGCAGTTTTAGGGGCCAGACTAGCGGGATTTATAATGAGCAGTTCTTC.

The chain's CDR3 is CASSKNRVSGTGELFF. CDR3 DNA: TGTGCCAGCAGCAAAAACAGGGTATCAGGCACCGGGGAGCTGTTTTTT. V usage is TRBV7-6 and J usage is TRBJ2-2; possibly TRBD1 for D (6 bases). V lost 5 bases, J lost 4 bases, and 17 bases lay in between. Germline-derived CDR1 and CDR2 are SGHVS and FNYEAQ. The CDR3 extends over 16 amino acids.

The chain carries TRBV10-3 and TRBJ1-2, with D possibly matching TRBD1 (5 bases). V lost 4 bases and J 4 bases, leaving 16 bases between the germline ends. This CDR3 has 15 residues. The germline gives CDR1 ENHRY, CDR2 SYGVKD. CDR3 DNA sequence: TGTGCCATCAGTGCCCCTAGGGAGGGGAGCTATGGCTACACCTTC. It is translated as CAISAPREGSYGYTF.

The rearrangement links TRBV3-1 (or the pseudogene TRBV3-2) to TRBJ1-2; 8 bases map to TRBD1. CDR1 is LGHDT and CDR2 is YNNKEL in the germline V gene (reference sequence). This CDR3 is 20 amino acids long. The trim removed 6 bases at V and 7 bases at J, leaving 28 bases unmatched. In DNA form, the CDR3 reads TGTGCCAGCAGTCACGGACTGGTATGGCGCAGGGGGCGGGTTGGGTCTGGCTACACCTTC. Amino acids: CASSHGLVWRRGRVGSGYTF.

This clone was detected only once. In DNA, the CDR3 is TGTGCCAGCAGCTCGACGGGAACTGGCTACGAGCAGTACTTC. Translated: CASSSTGTGYEQYF. The chain joins TRBV7-2 to TRBJ2-7, with TRBD2 as a possible D gene (5 bases). In germline, CDR1 is SGHTA, CDR2 FQGNSA. Trimming removed 4 bases from V and 3 bases from J, with 13 bases in between. The CDR3 contains 14 residues.

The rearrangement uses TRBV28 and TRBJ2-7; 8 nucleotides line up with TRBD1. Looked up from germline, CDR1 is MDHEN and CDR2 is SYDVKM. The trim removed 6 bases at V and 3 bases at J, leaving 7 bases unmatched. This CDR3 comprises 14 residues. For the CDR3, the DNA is TGTGCCAGCAGATCGGGACAGGCCCTCTACGAGCAGTACTTC. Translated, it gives CASRSGQALYEQYF. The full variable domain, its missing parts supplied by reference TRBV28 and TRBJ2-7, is DVKVTQSSRYLVKRTGEKVFLECVQDMDHENMFWYRQDPGLGLRLIYFSYDVKMKEKGDIPEGYSVSREKKERFSLILESASTNQTSMYLCASRSGQALYEQYFGPGTRLTVT.

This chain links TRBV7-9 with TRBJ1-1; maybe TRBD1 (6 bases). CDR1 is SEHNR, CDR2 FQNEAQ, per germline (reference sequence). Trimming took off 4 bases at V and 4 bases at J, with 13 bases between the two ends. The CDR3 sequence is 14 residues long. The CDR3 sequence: CASSSQGRPTEAFF. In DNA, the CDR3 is TGTGCCAGCAGCTCTCAGGGGCGTCCCACTGAAGCTTTCTTT.

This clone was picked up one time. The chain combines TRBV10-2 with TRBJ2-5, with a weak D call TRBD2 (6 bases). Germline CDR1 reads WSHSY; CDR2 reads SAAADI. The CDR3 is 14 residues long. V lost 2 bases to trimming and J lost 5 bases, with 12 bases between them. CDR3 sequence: CASSEGGIGETQYF. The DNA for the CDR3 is TGCGCCAGCAGTGAGGGCGGGATTGGGGAGACCCAGTACTTC.

The CDR3 sequence: CATPGQGAHYGYTF. CDR3 sequence (DNA): TGTGCCACCCCGGGACAGGGGGCTCACTATGGCTACACCTTC. This sequence joins TRBV28 and TRBJ1-2; TRBD1 matches at 12 bases. This CDR3 contains 14 residues. Germline V gene data show CDR1 as MDHEN and CDR2 as SYDVKM. J gave up 3 bases and V 10 bases, and 6 bases lay outside the gene matches.

The CDR3 DNA follows: TGTGCCAGCAGTTACGGTGCAGGGGGCCAAGAGACCCAGTACTTC. Residues: CASSYGAGGQETQYF. The chain links TRBV6-6 to TRBJ2-5; 7 bases match TRBD1. J was trimmed by 1 base and V by 2 bases; bases with no gene match: 4. The CDR3 sequence is 15 residues long. Germline assignment: CDR1 MNHNY and CDR2 SVGAGI (reference sequence).

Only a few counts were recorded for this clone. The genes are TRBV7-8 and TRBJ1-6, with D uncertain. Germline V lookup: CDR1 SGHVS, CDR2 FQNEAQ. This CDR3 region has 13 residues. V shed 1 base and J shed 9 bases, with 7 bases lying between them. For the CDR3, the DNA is TGTGCCAGCAGCTTAGGGTCGGGTTCACCCCTCCACTTT. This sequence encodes CASSLGSGSPLHF.

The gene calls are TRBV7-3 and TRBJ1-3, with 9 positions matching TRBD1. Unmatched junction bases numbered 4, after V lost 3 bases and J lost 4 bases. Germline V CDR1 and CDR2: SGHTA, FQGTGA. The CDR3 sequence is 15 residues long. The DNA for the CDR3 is TGTGCCAGCAGCTTTCCGGGACAGGGAGGAAACACCATATATTTT. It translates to CASSFPGQGGNTIYF.

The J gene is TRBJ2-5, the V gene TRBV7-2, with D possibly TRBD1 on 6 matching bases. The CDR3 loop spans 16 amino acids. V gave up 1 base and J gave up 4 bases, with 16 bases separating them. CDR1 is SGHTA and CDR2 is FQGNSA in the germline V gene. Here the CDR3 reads CASSLGLTQGGETQYF. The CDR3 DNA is TGTGCCAGCAGCTTAGGGCTAACACAAGGGGGAGAGACCCAGTACTTC. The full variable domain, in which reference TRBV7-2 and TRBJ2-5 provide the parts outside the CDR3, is GAGVSQSPSNKVTEKGKDVELRCDPISGHTALYWYRQSLGQGLEFLIYFQGNSAPDKSGLPSDRFSAERTGGSVSTLTIQRTQQEDSAVYLCASSLGLTQGGETQYFGPGTRLLVL.

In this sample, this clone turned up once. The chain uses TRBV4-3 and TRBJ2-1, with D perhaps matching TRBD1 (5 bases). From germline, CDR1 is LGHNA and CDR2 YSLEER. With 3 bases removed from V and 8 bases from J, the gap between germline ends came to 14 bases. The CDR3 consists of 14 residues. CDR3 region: CASSHFADTHEQFF. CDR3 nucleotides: TGCGCCAGCAGCCATTTTGCGGACACCCATGAGCAGTTCTTC.

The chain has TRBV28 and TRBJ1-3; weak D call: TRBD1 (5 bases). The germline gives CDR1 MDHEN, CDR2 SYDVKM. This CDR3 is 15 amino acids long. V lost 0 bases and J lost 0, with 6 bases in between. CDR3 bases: TGTGCCAGCAGTTTATGGGACAACTCTGGAAACACCATATATTTT. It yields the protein CASSLWDNSGNTIYF.

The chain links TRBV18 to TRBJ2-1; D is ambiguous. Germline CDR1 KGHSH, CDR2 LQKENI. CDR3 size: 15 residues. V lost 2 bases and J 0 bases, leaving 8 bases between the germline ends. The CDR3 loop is CASSPGESSYNEQFF. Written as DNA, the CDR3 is TGTGCCAGCTCACCAGGAGAGAGCTCCTACAATGAGCAGTTCTTC.

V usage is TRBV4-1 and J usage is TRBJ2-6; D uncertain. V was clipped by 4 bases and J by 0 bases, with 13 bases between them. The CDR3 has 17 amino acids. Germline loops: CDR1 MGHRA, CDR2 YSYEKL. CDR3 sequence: CASSRNSLSSGANVLTF. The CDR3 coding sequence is TGCGCCAGCAGCCGGAATAGCCTGAGCTCTGGGGCCAACGTCCTGACTTTC.

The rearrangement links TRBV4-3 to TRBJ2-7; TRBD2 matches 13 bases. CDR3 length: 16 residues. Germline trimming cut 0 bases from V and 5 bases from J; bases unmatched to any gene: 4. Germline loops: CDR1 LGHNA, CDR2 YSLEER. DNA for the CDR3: TGCGCCAGCAGCCAAGATCGGACTAGCGGGAGCCACGAGCAGTACTTC. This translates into CASSQDRTSGSHEQYF.

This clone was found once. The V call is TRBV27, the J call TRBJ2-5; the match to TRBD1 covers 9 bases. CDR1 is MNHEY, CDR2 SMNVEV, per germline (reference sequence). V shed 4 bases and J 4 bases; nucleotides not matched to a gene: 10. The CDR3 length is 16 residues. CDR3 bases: TGTGCCAGCAGTTCGCTGGACAGGGGCGATGGAGAGACCCAGTACTTC. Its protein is CASSSLDRGDGETQYF.

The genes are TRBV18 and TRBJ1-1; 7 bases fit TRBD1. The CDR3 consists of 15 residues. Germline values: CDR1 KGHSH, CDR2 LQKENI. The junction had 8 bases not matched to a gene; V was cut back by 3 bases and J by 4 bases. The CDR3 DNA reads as TGTGCCAGCTCACCCCGGGCCCAGGGGGGCACTGAAGCTTTCTTT. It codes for CASSPRAQGGTEAFF.

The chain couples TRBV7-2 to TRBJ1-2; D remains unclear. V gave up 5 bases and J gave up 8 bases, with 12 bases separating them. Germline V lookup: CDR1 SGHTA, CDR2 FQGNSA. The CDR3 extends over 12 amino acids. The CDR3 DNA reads TGTGCCAGCAGCCCGTACACGCGGGGCTACACCTTC. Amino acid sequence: CASSPYTRGYTF.

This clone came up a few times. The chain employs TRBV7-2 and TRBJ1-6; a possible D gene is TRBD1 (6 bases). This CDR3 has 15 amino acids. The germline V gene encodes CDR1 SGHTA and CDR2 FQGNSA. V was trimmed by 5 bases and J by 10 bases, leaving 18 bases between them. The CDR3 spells CASSPYRAPESPLHF. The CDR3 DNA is TGTGCCAGCAGCCCGTACAGGGCGCCGGAATCACCCCTCCACTTT.

CDR3 DNA: TGTGCCAGCCTAGCCACGGTCGGTCCTGGAAACACCATATATTTT. Amino acid sequence: CASLATVGPGNTIYF. The chain couples TRBV7-2 to TRBJ1-3; no clear D gene. Germline V CDR1 and CDR2: SGHTA, FQGNSA. This CDR3 is built from 15 residues. Trimming stripped 8 bases from V and 2 bases from J, with 16 bases between.

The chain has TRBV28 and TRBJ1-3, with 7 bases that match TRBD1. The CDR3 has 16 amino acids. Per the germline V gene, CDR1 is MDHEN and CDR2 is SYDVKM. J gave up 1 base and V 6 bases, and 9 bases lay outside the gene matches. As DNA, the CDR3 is TGTGCCAGCAGCCCGGACAGGATCAGATCTGGAAACACCATATATTTT. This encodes CASSPDRIRSGNTIYF.

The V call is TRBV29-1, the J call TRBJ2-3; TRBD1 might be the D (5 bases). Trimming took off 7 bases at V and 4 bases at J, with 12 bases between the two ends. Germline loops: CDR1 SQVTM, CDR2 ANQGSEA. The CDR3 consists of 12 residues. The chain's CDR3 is CSALSGSDTQYF. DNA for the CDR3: TGCAGCGCCTTGTCAGGGTCAGATACGCAGTATTTT.